These 22 T cell receptor beta chains came from one sample sequenced in a study of Graves' ophthalmopathy and Graves' hyperthyroidism. RNA transcripts were the template, and TCR beta CDR3 regions were amplified from them. HTBI primers were used in a first-round RT-PCR, which preceded a second-round multiplex PCR. TCRdb processed the multiplex PCR reads anew with MiXCR; each CDR3 protein has one entry. The sample lists 560,000 or so distinct CDR3 sequences, less than 40% seen once, with 3.5% to 5% in the top ten. Sequenced sample: peripheral blood or thyroid tissue (not recorded which). These receptors were obtained from an adult man with Graves' hyperthyroidism.

The J gene is TRBJ2-2, the V gene TRBV20-1; 8 nucleotides line up with TRBD2. This CDR3 spans 14 amino acids. Germline CDR1 DFQATT, CDR2 SNEGSKA (reference sequence). With V trimmed by 3 bases and J by 5 bases, 5 bases remained unmatched. This chain's CDR3 is CSASPSGLTGELFF. In DNA form, the CDR3 reads TGCAGTGCTAGTCCTAGCGGGCTTACCGGGGAGCTGTTTTTT.

The chain joins TRBV29-1 to TRBJ2-3; D call uncertain. Germline CDR1 is SQVTM and CDR2 is ANQGSEA. Trimming took 5 bases from V and 2 from J, leaving 14 bases between them. The CDR3 is made up of 14 amino acids. The DNA of the CDR3 is TGCAGCGTTCGTATAAGGCCACCCACAGATACGCAGTATTTT. It codes for CSVRIRPPTDTQYF.

In its sample, this clonotype was seen a few times. V gene TRBV12-3 or TRBV12-4 combines with J gene TRBJ1-1; D is unclear. The V end was cut by 2 bases, the J end by 7 bases, with 8 bases between. This CDR3 has 12 amino acids. CDR3 DNA sequence: TGTGCCAGCAGTTTAAGTCCGGGTGAAGCTTTCTTT. Translated: CASSLSPGEAFF.

This clonotype was recorded at least ten times. V usage is TRBV20-1 and J usage is TRBJ1-1; 7 bases map to TRBD1. The germline V gene has CDR1 DFQATT and CDR2 SNEGSKA (reference sequence). Unmatched junction bases numbered 8, after V lost 6 bases and J lost 1 base. The CDR3 runs 14 residues. Here the CDR3 reads CSALSGGRNTEAFF. CDR3 DNA sequence: TGCAGTGCGTTATCAGGGGGGAGGAACACTGAAGCTTTCTTT.

The chain couples TRBV5-4 to TRBJ2-7; 11 nucleotides match TRBD1. Germline V gene lookup returns CDR1 SGHNT and CDR2 YYREEE (reference sequence). This CDR3 is built from 17 residues. J lost 3 bases, V lost 4 bases, and 12 bases had no gene match. The CDR3 DNA follows: TGTGCCAGCAGCCCTACGGGACAGGGGGTTCTACGCTACGAGCAGTACTTC. This encodes CASSPTGQGVLRYEQYF.

This clonotype was observed at least ten times. This sequence joins TRBV2 and TRBJ1-3; 12 bases are shared with TRBD1. In germline, CDR1 is SNHLY, CDR2 FYNNEI. The CDR3 has 16 residues. Unmatched junction bases numbered 9, after V lost 6 bases and J lost 6 bases. The CDR3 region has the DNA TGTGCCAGCAGGATAGCCGGGACAGGGGGCTTAAACACCATATATTTT. This codes for CASRIAGTGGLNTIYF.

This clonotype was recorded many times. The J gene is TRBJ2-7, the V gene TRBV29-1; D assignment may be TRBD1 or TRBD2 (5 bases each). Looked up from germline, CDR1 is SQVTM and CDR2 is ANQGSEA. V lost 6 bases and J 4 bases, leaving 10 bases between the germline ends. The CDR3 totals 11 residues. For the CDR3, the DNA is TGCAGCGTAAATTGGGGGTACGAGCAGTACTTC. Its protein is CSVNWGYEQYF.

There are many counts of this clonotype. Here the CDR3 reads CASSSRTGTGELFF. CDR3 in DNA: TGTGCCAGCAGTTCTAGGACAGGGACCGGGGAGCTGTTTTTT. The chain links TRBV2 to TRBJ2-2; 8 nucleotides line up with TRBD1. Per germline, CDR1 SNHLY and CDR2 FYNNEI. The CDR3 is made up of 14 amino acids. V gave up 5 bases and J gave up 5 bases; unmatched junction bases: 4.

This clonotype has just one count. The chain uses TRBV3-1 and TRBJ2-7, with 7 bases that match TRBD1. Germline trimming cut 0 bases from V and 5 bases from J; bases unmatched to any gene: 10. The CDR3 has 16 residues. Germline-derived CDR1 and CDR2 are LGHDT and YNNKEL (reference sequence). The chain's CDR3 is CASSQDSRQGAHEQYF. Here the CDR3 DNA reads TGTGCCAGCAGCCAAGATTCCAGACAGGGAGCCCACGAGCAGTACTTC.

This clonotype was detected many times. The chain links TRBV4-1 to TRBJ2-7, with 9 nucleotides matching TRBD2. Germline CDR1 MGHRA, CDR2 YSYEKL. This CDR3 has 15 residues. The ends lost 2 bases at V and 1 base at J; junction bases unmatched: 3. The CDR3 nucleotides are TGCGCCAGCAGCCAACTAGCGGGACAATCCTACGAGCAGTACTTC. Translated: CASSQLAGQSYEQYF.

This clonotype came up a few times. This chain joins TRBV5-1 and TRBJ2-5, with 9 bases lining up with TRBD2. J gave up 1 base and V 6 bases, and 10 bases lay outside the gene matches. The CDR3 loop spans 16 amino acids. Germline V lookup: CDR1 SGHRS, CDR2 YFSETQ. The CDR3 region is CASKAGAGGPQETQYF. As DNA, the CDR3 is TGCGCCAGCAAAGCGGGTGCGGGAGGGCCCCAAGAGACCCAGTACTTC. Complete variable domain (other parts from reference TRBV5-1 and TRBJ2-5): KAGVTQTPRYLIKTRGQQVTLSCSPISGHRSVSWYQQTPGQGLQFLFEYFSETQRNKGNFPGRFSGRQFSNSRSEMNVSTLELGDSALYLCASKAGAGGPQETQYFGPGTRLLVL.

This clonotype has ten or more counts. The chain carries TRBV5-1 and TRBJ1-1, with D perhaps matching TRBD1 (5 bases). The V and J ends lost 0 bases and 4 bases respectively, with 7 bases between them. The CDR3 spans 13 residues. CDR1 and CDR2 from the germline V gene are SGHRS and YFSETQ. The CDR3 loop is CASSLGQSTEAFF. The CDR3 bases are TGCGCCAGCAGCTTGGGACAGAGCACTGAAGCTTTCTTT.

This clonotype was seen ten or more times. V and J are TRBV7-8 and TRBJ1-2; D is uncertain. CDR1 is SGHVS, CDR2 FQNEAQ, per germline. V lost 5 bases to trimming and J lost 8 bases, with 9 bases between them. There are 11 residues in the CDR3. The CDR3 bases are TGTGCCAGCAGCGGGAGCGGGGGCTACACCTTC. This translates into CASSGSGGYTF.

Worth noting for this clonotype: Possible read error: a much larger clone is one base away. The chain has TRBV2 and TRBJ2-5, with a weak D call TRBD2 (5 bases). The germline V gene has CDR1 SNHLY and CDR2 FYNNEI. CDR3 length: 14 residues. The V end lost 0 bases, the J end lost 1 base, and 6 bases lay between the germline ends. The CDR3 sequence: CASSEAGSQETQYF. The DNA of the CDR3 is TGTGCCAGCAGTGAAGCGGGGAGCCAAGAGACCCAGTACTTC.

V usage is TRBV4-1 and J usage is TRBJ1-4; D is unresolved. Trimming left V 6 bases short and J 7 bases short, with 24 bases between. The CDR3 has 17 residues. Per germline, CDR1 MGHRA and CDR2 YSYEKL. In nucleotides, the CDR3 is TGCGCCAGCAGGGCTTCCCCTCCCGGGCCCCGAACTGAAAAACTGTTTTTT. This sequence encodes CASRASPPGPRTEKLFF.

This clonotype was counted a few times. The chain combines TRBV3-1 with TRBJ1-2, with TRBD1 matching 9 bases. Germline V gene data show CDR1 as LGHDT and CDR2 as YNNKEL (reference sequence). The CDR3 spans 15 residues. V lost 2 bases to trimming and J lost 6 bases; unmatched junction nucleotides: 7. The CDR3 protein is CASSQLQGAGNGYTF. Here the CDR3 DNA reads TGTGCCAGCAGCCAACTACAGGGGGCAGGGAATGGCTACACCTTC.

The V and J genes are TRBV10-3 and TRBJ2-5, with TRBD1 matching over 7 bases. With 3 bases clipped from V and 4 bases from J, the junction kept 5 bases outside the gene matches. Germline assignment: CDR1 ENHRY and CDR2 SYGVKD. The CDR3 consists of 14 residues. The CDR3: CAISEQGNRETQYF. As DNA, the CDR3 is TGTGCCATCAGTGAACAGGGGAATCGAGAGACCCAGTACTTC.

The chain recombines TRBV7-9 with TRBJ1-6; a weak D match, TRBD1 (5 bases). The CDR3 totals 16 residues. V lost 6 bases to trimming and J lost 6 bases, with 18 bases between them. Germline V gives CDR1 SEHNR, CDR2 FQNEAQ (reference sequence). The CDR3 sequence is CASSSRHSGANSPLHF. As DNA, the CDR3 is TGTGCCAGCAGTTCGCGCCATAGCGGGGCTAATTCACCCCTCCACTTT.

The rearrangement joins TRBV6-1 to TRBJ2-7; 8 nucleotides agree with TRBD1. The germline CDR1 and CDR2 sequences are MNHNS and SASEGT. V lost 7 bases to trimming and J lost 2 bases; unmatched junction nucleotides: 7. The length of the CDR3 is 14 residues. CDR3 sequence (DNA): TGTGCCAGCACGCGGGCAGGGGGCACCTACGAGCAGTACTTC. Protein: CASTRAGGTYEQYF.

This clonotype was counted ten times or more. CDR3 DNA: TGCAGCGTTGAGGTTGCAACTAATGAAAAACTGTTTTTT. This codes for CSVEVATNEKLFF. The chain has TRBV29-1 and TRBJ1-4; D gene ambiguous. This CDR3 has 13 residues. The V and J ends lost 3 bases and 0 bases respectively, with 5 bases between them. Germline V gene sequence: CDR1 SQVTM, CDR2 ANQGSEA.

On this clonotype: A much larger clonotype is one base distant, so this may be a read error. V and J are TRBV7-9 and TRBJ1-4, with 7 bases aligning to TRBD1. The germline V gene encodes CDR1 SEHNR and CDR2 FQNEAQ (reference sequence). The CDR3 totals 16 residues. The CDR3 bases are TGTGCCAGCAGCTTGGCTACGGGACAGCCGAATGAAAAACTGCTTTTT. It yields the protein CASSLATGQPNEKLLF.

This chain links TRBV25-1 with TRBJ1-2; unclear D gene. The V end lost 8 bases, the J end lost 5 bases, and 15 bases lay between the germline ends. Per germline, CDR1 MGHDK and CDR2 SYGVNS. CDR3 length: 13 residues. This CDR3 is CASLASTAYGYTF. The CDR3 DNA follows: TGTGCCAGCTTGGCAAGCACAGCGTATGGCTACACCTTC.